This T cell receptor (beta chain) was sequenced in a study of T-cell memory formation after mild COVID-19. Findings of the study overall: The finding that pre-infection memory included some responding clones suggested that cross-reactive memory joined.

TCRdb recomputed calls from the 5' RACE reads with MiXCR, one row per CDR3 protein. The sample has roughly 150,000 distinct CDR3 sequences, approximately 12% seen once; the top ten hold about 3.6%. Looked up from germline, CDR1 is SGHTA and CDR2 is FQGNSA. The CDR3 extends over 15 amino acids. The V gene lost 0 bases and the J gene lost 6 bases, with 13 bases spanning the gap. Remarks on this clonotype: Its antigen is still unknown.

The receptor was isolated from a man between 18 and 35 years old who had mild COVID-19 (a few samples of this study predate the infection). Cell type and time point are not known. The chain joins TRBV7-2 to TRBJ2-3; no firm D call. Sequencing used PBMCs or a T cell subset sorted from them (not recorded which). This CDR3 is CASSLALLESDTQYF. CDR3 nucleotide sequence: TGTGCCAGCAGCTTAGCCCTCCTGGAGTCGGATACGCAGTATTTT.